The next 23 T cell receptor beta chains were all read from a single sample in a study of CD8 T cells in ankylosing spondylitis. TCRdb redid the calling of the 5' RACE reads with MiXCR, one entry per CDR3 protein. The data show 500,000 or so distinct CDR3 sequences, about 5.4% seen once. General study points: A TCR beta motif made of several highly homologous variants seemed typical of ankylosing spondylitis blood.

No antigen has been assigned to these receptors. Material for sequencing was blood, either unsorted or a sorted T cell fraction (not recorded which). The receptor source for this set is a male donor with ankylosing spondylitis.

This clonotype was observed a few times. V usage is TRBV30 and J usage is TRBJ2-1; D is uncertain. Germline lookup yields CDR1 GTSNPN and CDR2 SVGIG (reference sequence). The ends were cut back, 3 bases at V and 5 bases at J, with 5 bases in the middle. This CDR3 spans 11 amino acids. CDR3 sequence reads: CAWRRNNEQFF. The CDR3 nucleotides are TGTGCCTGGAGGAGGAACAATGAGCAGTTCTTC.

This clonotype was recorded at least ten times. The J gene is TRBJ2-7, the V gene TRBV18, with 7 positions matching TRBD1. The germline CDR1 and CDR2 sequences are KGHSH and LQKENI. The CDR3 has 15 residues. With V trimmed by 3 bases and J by 5 bases, 10 bases remained unmatched. CDR3 bases: TGTGCCAGCTCACCCGTAGACAGGGTTAAGAACGAGCAGTACTTC. It encodes CASSPVDRVKNEQYF.

Many counts were recorded for this clonotype. The chain carries TRBV29-1 and TRBJ1-2; possibly TRBD1 for D (6 bases). This CDR3 has 13 amino acids. Germline-derived CDR1 and CDR2 are SQVTM and ANQGSEA. Trimming left V 7 bases short and J 5 bases short, with 17 bases between. Written as DNA, the CDR3 is TGCAGCGCTATGACAGGTCCCGAGTATGGCTACACCTTC. This sequence encodes CSAMTGPEYGYTF.

Ten or more counts support this clonotype. This chain uses TRBV20-1 with TRBJ1-1; D unclear. CDR1 is DFQATT, CDR2 SNEGSKA, per germline (reference sequence). V was trimmed by 4 bases and J by 6 bases, leaving 9 bases between them. There are 11 residues in the CDR3. The CDR3 loop reads CSAKAEAEAFF. For the CDR3, the DNA is TGCAGTGCTAAAGCGGAAGCTGAAGCTTTCTTT.

This clonotype was observed a few times. This chain joins TRBV4-3 and TRBJ2-1, with 11 bases fitting TRBD1. Germline loops: CDR1 LGHNA, CDR2 YSLEER. This CDR3 region has 15 residues. J gave up 8 bases and V 4 bases, and 7 bases lay outside the gene matches. CDR3 region: CASSLGTGGVYEQFF. CDR3 bases: TGCGCCAGCAGCCTTGGGACAGGGGGAGTTTATGAGCAGTTCTTC.

This clonotype was seen ten or more times. The V gene is TRBV21-1, the J gene TRBJ1-1; TRBD1 is taken as the D call from the table, unchecked against the DNA. TRBV21-1 corresponds to a pseudogene. This CDR3 region has 14 residues. The CDR3 DNA reads TGTGCCAGCAGCCATTGCCCAACGGGGGCTGAAGCTTTCTTT. Translated, it gives CASSHCPTGAEAFF.

The table lists this clonotype with many counts. V gene TRBV20-1 combines with J gene TRBJ1-5; 7 nucleotides align to TRBD1. Trimming cost V 6 bases and J 7 bases; bases outside gene matches: 12. The CDR3 is made up of 14 amino acids. Germline CDR1 and CDR2: DFQATT and SNEGSKA (reference sequence). The CDR3 protein is CSAERGTAQQPQHF. CDR3 DNA sequence: TGCAGTGCCGAAAGAGGGACAGCACAACAGCCCCAGCATTTT.

This clonotype was seen at least ten times. CDR3 protein: CAISSPPGTVTGEQYF. Written as DNA, the CDR3 is TGTGCCATCAGTTCCCCCCCCGGGACAGTGACGGGGGAGCAGTACTTC. The V and J genes are TRBV10-3 and TRBJ2-7; 7 bases are a match to TRBD1. The germline V gene has CDR1 ENHRY and CDR2 SYGVKD. The CDR3 is 16 amino acids. The V and J ends lost 5 bases and 7 bases, in that order; junction bases with no gene match: 17.

The rearrangement links TRBV5-5 to TRBJ2-1; 8 nucleotides match TRBD1. Germline CDR1 is SGHKS and CDR2 is YYEKEE (reference sequence). The CDR3 has 17 amino acids. The J segment lost 1 base and the V segment lost 0 bases, leaving 6 bases of the junction unmatched. The CDR3 protein is CASSLAPTGVSYNEQFF. CDR3 nucleotide sequence: TGTGCCAGCAGCTTGGCCCCGACAGGGGTGTCCTACAATGAGCAGTTCTTC.

This clonotype was seen ten or more times. This sequence joins TRBV5-1 and TRBJ2-7; D call uncertain. Trimming cost V 5 bases and J 0 bases, with 9 bases left between them. The CDR3 contains 13 residues. Germline loops: CDR1 SGHRS, CDR2 YFSETQ. The CDR3 region is CASRPITSYEQYF. The CDR3 bases are TGCGCCAGCAGGCCCATAACCTCCTACGAGCAGTACTTC.

Many counts were recorded for this clonotype. J is TRBJ2-2 and V is TRBV5-1; TRBD1 is a possible D gene (6 bases). CDR1 and CDR2 (germline): SGHRS, YFSETQ. V was pared by 4 bases and J by 7 bases, with 11 bases between. The CDR3 runs 13 residues. CDR3 amino acids: CASSIDRNGELFF. CDR3 nucleotides: TGCGCCAGCAGCATCGACAGGAACGGGGAGCTGTTTTTT.

The chain uses TRBV19 and TRBJ1-5; 7 bases match TRBD1. The CDR3 is 14 residues long. Per the germline V gene, CDR1 is LNHDA and CDR2 is SQIVND (reference sequence). With V trimmed by 5 bases and J by 3 bases, 4 bases remained unmatched. The chain's CDR3 is CASSSGQVNQPQHF. CDR3 DNA: TGTGCCAGTAGTTCCGGACAGGTCAATCAGCCCCAGCATTTT. Drawing the rest from reference TRBV19 and TRBJ1-5, the complete variable domain is DGGITQSPKYLFRKEGQNVTLSCEQNLNHDAMYWYRQDPGQGLRLIYYSQIVNDFQKGDIAEGYSVSREKKESFPLTVTSAQKNPTAFYLCASSSGQVNQPQHFGDGTRLSIL.

The table lists this clonotype with a few counts. In DNA form, the CDR3 reads TGTGCCAGCACCATAGACGGCGAGCAGTACTTC. Translating gives CASTIDGEQYF. This chain uses TRBV6-6 with TRBJ2-7; D gene unclear. This CDR3 is built from 11 residues. The germline CDR1 and CDR2 sequences are MNHNY and SVGAGI (reference sequence). Trimming shortened V by 7 bases and J by 6 bases, and 10 bases separated the two germline ends.

The V gene is TRBV13, the J gene TRBJ2-1; 16 nucleotides match TRBD2. From germline, CDR1 is PRHDT and CDR2 FYEKMQ (reference sequence). With 8 bases clipped from V and 9 bases from J, the junction kept 19 bases outside the gene matches. The CDR3 is 19 residues long. CDR3 residues: CASCLGPGLAGGPKGEQFF. The CDR3 DNA reads TGTGCCAGCTGTTTAGGGCCGGGACTAGCGGGGGGGCCCAAAGGTGAGCAGTTCTTC. Based on the CDR3 plus reference TRBV13 and TRBJ2-1, the full variable domain is AAGVIQSPRHLIKEKRETATLKCYPIPRHDTVYWYQQGPGQDPQFLISFYEKMQSDKGSIPDRFSAQQFSDYHSELNMSSLELGDSALYFCASCLGPGLAGGPKGEQFFGPGTRLTVL.

This clonotype was picked up many times. The gene calls are TRBV18 and TRBJ1-2, with a tentative D call TRBD1 (6 bases). The CDR3 length is 14 residues. V was clipped by 3 bases and J by 8 bases, with 16 bases between them. Germline V lookup: CDR1 KGHSH, CDR2 LQKENI. CDR3 loop: CASSPLGGANGYTF. The CDR3 DNA reads TGTGCCAGCTCACCCCTTGGGGGGGCAAACGGCTACACCTTC.

This clonotype was recorded many times. This chain connects TRBV10-3 to TRBJ1-2, with D tentatively TRBD1 (6 bases). Germline V gene data show CDR1 as ENHRY and CDR2 as SYGVKD. V shed 0 bases and J shed 8 bases, with 16 bases lying between them. The CDR3 consists of 15 residues. CDR3 amino acids: CAISESTTGKRGYTF. CDR3 DNA: TGTGCCATCAGTGAGTCGACCACAGGGAAACGGGGCTACACCTTC.

This clonotype was found many times. The chain is built from TRBV6-5 and TRBJ1-1; tentatively, D is TRBD1 (6 bases). The CDR3 is 15 amino acids. Germline CDR1 MNHEY, CDR2 SVGAGI. Between the trimmed V and J ends, which lost 7 bases and 4 bases, there was a span of 19 bases. The CDR3 protein is CASTLLRGGLTEAFF. CDR3 nucleotide sequence: TGTGCCAGCACCTTACTCCGAGGGGGGCTCACTGAAGCTTTCTTT.

This clonotype came up a few times. The DNA of the CDR3 is TGCAGTGCTAACTGGGACAGGGTAGGGGAAAAACTGTTTTTT. Translating it yields CSANWDRVGEKLFF. This chain uses TRBV20-1 with TRBJ1-4; 9 nucleotides match TRBD1. The ends lost 4 bases at V and 8 bases at J; junction bases unmatched: 8. CDR3 length: 14 amino acids. The V gene's germline CDR1 is DFQATT and CDR2 SNEGSKA (reference sequence).

V and J are TRBV7-2 and TRBJ2-6; unclear D gene. V was trimmed by 3 bases and J by 3 bases, leaving 3 bases between them. The CDR3 has 13 amino acids. Germline values: CDR1 SGHTA, CDR2 FQGNSA. The CDR3 region is CASSFFGANVLTF. The CDR3 coding sequence is TGTGCCAGCAGCTTTTTTGGGGCCAACGTCCTGACTTTC.

The rearrangement uses TRBV20-1 and TRBJ2-7; the match to TRBD2 covers 11 bases. Germline values: CDR1 DFQATT, CDR2 SNEGSKA (reference sequence). The CDR3 loop spans 17 amino acids. The CDR3 DNA sequence: TGCAGCTCCAGAGATCGGACTAGCGGGCCGGGGGCCTACGAGCAGTACTTC. Translation gives CSSRDRTSGPGAYEQYF.

The J gene is TRBJ2-1, the V gene TRBV7-9, with D possibly matching TRBD2 (5 bases). V was trimmed by 2 bases and J by 6 bases, leaving 11 bases between them. Germline V gene data show CDR1 as SEHNR and CDR2 as FQNEAQ (reference sequence). This CDR3 comprises 14 residues. The CDR3 loop is CASSLSGSSNEQFF. CDR3 nucleotides: TGTGCCAGCAGCTTATCGGGGTCAAGCAATGAGCAGTTCTTC.

At least ten counts were recorded for this clonotype. The V gene is TRBV6-1, the J gene TRBJ2-3; D unclear. The germline gives CDR1 MNHNS, CDR2 SASEGT. The CDR3 has 15 amino acids. Trimming pared 7 bases from V and 0 bases from J, leaving 14 bases between. CDR3 loop: CASTKGGASTDTQYF. DNA for the CDR3: TGTGCCAGCACTAAGGGCGGAGCTAGCACAGATACGCAGTATTTT.

This clonotype was found many times. The rearrangement links TRBV20-1 to TRBJ1-1; D gene uncertain. The CDR3 covers 13 residues. Germline values: CDR1 DFQATT, CDR2 SNEGSKA (reference sequence). The V end was cut by 3 bases, the J end by 4 bases, with 12 bases between. For the CDR3, the DNA is TGCAGTGCTAGTGCCTGGGTCGGCACTGAAGCTTTCTTT. Its translation: CSASAWVGTEAFF.